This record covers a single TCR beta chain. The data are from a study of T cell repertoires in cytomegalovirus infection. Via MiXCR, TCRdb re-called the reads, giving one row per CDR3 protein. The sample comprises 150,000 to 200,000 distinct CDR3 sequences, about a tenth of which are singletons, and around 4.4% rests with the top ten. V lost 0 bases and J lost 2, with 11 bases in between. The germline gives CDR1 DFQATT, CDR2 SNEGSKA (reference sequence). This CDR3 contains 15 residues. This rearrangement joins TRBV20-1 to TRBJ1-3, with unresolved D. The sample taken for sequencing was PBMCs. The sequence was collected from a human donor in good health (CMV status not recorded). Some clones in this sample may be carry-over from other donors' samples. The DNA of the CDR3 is TGCAGTGCTAGAGATGCCGGTTCTGCTGGAAACACCATATATTTT. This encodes CSARDAGSAGNTIYF.